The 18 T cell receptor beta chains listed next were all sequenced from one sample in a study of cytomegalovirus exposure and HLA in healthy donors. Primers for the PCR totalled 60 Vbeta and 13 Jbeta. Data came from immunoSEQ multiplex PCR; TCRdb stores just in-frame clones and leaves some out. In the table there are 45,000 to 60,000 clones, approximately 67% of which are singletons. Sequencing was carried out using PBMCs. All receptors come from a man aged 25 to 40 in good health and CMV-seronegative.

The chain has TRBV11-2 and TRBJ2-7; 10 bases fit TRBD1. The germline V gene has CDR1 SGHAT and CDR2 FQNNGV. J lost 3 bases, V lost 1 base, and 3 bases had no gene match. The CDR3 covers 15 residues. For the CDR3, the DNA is TGTGCCAGCAGCTTAGGACAGGGGGCAATCTACGAGCAGTACTTC. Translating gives CASSLGQGAIYEQYF. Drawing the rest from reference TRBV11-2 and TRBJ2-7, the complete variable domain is EAGVAQSPRYKIIEKRQSVAFWCNPISGHATLYWYQQILGQGPKLLIQFQNNGVVDDSQLPKDRFSAERLKGVDSTLKIQPAKLEDSAVYLCASSLGQGAIYEQYFGPGTRLTVT.

The CDR3 nucleotides read TGTGCCAGCAGCCAGGGTTCATTCGCGAACACTGAAGCTTTCTTT. Amino acids: CASSQGSFANTEAFF. The V and J genes are TRBV9 and TRBJ1-1, with D tentatively TRBD1 (5 bases). Germline lookup yields CDR1 SGDLS and CDR2 YYNGEE. V was trimmed by 4 bases and J by 1 base, leaving 14 bases between them. The length of the CDR3 is 15 residues.

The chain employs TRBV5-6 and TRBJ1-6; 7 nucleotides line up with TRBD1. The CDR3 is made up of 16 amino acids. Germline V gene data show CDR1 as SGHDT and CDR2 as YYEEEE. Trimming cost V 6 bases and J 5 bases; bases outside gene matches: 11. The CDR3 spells CASNAGGTANNSPLHF. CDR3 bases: TGTGCCAGCAACGCGGGCGGGACAGCTAATAATTCACCCCTCCACTTT.

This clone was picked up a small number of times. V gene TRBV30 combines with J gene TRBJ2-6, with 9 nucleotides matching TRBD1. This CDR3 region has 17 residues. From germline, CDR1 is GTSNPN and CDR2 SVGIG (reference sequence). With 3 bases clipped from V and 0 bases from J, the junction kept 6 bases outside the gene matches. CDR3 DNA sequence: TGTGCCTGGAGCCGGGACAGGGTTCCCTCTGGGGCCAACGTCCTGACTTTC. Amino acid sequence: CAWSRDRVPSGANVLTF.

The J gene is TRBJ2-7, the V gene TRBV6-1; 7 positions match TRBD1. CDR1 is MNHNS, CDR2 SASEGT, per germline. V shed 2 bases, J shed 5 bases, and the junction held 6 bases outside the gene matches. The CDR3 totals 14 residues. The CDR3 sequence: CASSERTGVHEQYF. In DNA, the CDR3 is TGTGCCAGCAGTGAACGAACAGGGGTCCACGAGCAGTACTTC.

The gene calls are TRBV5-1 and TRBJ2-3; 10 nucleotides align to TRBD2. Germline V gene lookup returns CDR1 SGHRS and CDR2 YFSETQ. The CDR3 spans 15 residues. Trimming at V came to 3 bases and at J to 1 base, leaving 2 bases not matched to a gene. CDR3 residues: CASSSGTSGTDTQYF. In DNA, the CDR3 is TGCGCCAGCAGCTCAGGGACTAGCGGCACAGATACGCAGTATTTT.

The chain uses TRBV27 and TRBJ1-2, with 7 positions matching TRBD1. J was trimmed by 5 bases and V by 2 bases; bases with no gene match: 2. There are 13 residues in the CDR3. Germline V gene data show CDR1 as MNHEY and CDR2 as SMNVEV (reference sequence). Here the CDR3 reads CASSLGRGYGYTF. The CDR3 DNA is TGTGCCAGCAGTTTAGGCAGGGGGTATGGCTACACCTTC.

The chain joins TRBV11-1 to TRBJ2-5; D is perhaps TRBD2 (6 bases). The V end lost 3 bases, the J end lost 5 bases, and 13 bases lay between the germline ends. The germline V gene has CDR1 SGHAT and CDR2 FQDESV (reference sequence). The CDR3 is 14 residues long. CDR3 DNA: TGTGCCAGCAGCTTGGCCAGGGCGGGGGAGACCCAGTACTTC. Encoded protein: CASSLARAGETQYF.

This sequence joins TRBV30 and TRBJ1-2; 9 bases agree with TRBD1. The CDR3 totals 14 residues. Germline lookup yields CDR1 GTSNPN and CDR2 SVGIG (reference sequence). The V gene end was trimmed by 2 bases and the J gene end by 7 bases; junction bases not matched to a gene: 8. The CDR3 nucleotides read TGTGCCTGGAGTCCCCACAGGGGGCAAGGTGGCTACACCTTC. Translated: CAWSPHRGQGGYTF. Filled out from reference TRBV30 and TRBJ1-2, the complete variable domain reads SQTIHQWPATLVQPVGSPLSLECTVEGTSNPNLYWYRQAAGRGLQLLFYSVGIGQISSEVPQNLSASRPQDRQFILSSKKLLLSDSGFYLCAWSPHRGQGGYTFGSGTRLTVV.

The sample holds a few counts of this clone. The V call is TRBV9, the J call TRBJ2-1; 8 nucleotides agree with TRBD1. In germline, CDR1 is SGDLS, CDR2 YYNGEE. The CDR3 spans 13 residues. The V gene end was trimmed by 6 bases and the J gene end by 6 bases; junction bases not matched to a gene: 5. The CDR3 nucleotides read TGTGCCAGCAAGGACAGGGACGGCAATGAGCAGTTCTTC. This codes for CASKDRDGNEQFF.

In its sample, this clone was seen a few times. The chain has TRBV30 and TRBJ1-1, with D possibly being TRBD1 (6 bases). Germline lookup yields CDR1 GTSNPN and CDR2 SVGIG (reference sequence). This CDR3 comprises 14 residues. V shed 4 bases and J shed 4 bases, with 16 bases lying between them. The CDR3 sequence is CAWNPGQSGTEAFF. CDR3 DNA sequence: TGTGCCTGGAACCCGGGACAATCGGGCACTGAAGCTTTCTTT.

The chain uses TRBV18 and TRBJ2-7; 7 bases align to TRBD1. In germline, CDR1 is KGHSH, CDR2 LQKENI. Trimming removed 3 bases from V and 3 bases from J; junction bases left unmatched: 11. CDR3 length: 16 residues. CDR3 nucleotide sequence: TGTGCCAGCTCACCGACTCCCGGGACAGCAGACTACGAGCAGTACTTC. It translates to CASSPTPGTADYEQYF.

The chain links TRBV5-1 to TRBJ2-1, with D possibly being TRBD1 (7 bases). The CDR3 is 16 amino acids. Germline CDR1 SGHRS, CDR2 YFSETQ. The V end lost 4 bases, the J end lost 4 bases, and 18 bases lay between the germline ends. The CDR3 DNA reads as TGCGCCAGCAGCATAGACCAGGGGGGAGTTTACAATGAGCAGTTCTTC. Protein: CASSIDQGGVYNEQFF.

The chain's CDR3 is CASSLGTGTYEQYF. DNA of the CDR3: TGCGCCAGCAGCTTGGGGACGGGGACCTACGAGCAGTACTTC. V usage is TRBV5-1 and J usage is TRBJ2-7; a weak D match, TRBD2 (5 bases). V shed 0 bases and J shed 2 bases, with 9 bases lying between them. This CDR3 has 14 amino acids. Looked up from germline, CDR1 is SGHRS and CDR2 is YFSETQ.

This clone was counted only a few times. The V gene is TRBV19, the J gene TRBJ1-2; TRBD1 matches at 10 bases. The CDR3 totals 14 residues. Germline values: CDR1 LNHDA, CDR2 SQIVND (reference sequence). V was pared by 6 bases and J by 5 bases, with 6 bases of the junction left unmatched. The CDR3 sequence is CASRTGGAGYGYTF. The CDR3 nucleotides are TGTGCCAGTAGGACAGGGGGCGCAGGGTATGGCTACACCTTC.

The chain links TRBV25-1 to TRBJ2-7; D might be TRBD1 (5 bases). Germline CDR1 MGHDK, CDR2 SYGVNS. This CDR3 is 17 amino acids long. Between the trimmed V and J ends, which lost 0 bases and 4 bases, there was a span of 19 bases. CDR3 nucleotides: TGTGCCAGCAGTGAATATAGCTGGGCAGGGATCGCTTACGAGCAGTACTTC. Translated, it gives CASSEYSWAGIAYEQYF.

The CDR3 DNA reads as TGTGCCAGCAGCTTACCAGCTGGACAGGGGGACGAGCAGTACTTC. Translation gives CASSLPAGQGDEQYF. The V gene is TRBV11-2, the J gene TRBJ2-7; 10 positions match TRBD1. The CDR3 extends over 15 amino acids. Germline-derived CDR1 and CDR2 are SGHAT and FQNNGV. Unmatched junction bases numbered 6, after V lost 2 bases and J lost 5 bases.

CDR3 amino acids: CASSLETGLHNEQYF. In nucleotides, the CDR3 is TGCGCCAGCAGCTTGGAGACGGGACTCCACAACGAGCAGTACTTC. V usage is TRBV5-1 and J usage is TRBJ2-7; TRBD2 is a possible D gene (6 bases). Trimming took 0 bases from V and 5 from J, leaving 15 bases between them. This CDR3 contains 15 residues. The germline V gene has CDR1 SGHRS and CDR2 YFSETQ.